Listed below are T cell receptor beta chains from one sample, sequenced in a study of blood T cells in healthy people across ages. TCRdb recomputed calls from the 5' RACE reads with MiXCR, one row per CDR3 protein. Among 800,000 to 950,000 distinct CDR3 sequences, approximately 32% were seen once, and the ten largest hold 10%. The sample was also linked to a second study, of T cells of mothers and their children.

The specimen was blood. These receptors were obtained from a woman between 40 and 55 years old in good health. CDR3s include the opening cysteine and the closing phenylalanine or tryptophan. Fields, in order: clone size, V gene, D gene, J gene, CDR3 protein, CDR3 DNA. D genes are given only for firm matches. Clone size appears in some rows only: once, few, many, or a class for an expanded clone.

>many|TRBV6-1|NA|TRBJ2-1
CASSESPMYNEQFF
TGTGCCAGCAGTGAAAGCCCAATGTACAATGAGCAGTTCTTC
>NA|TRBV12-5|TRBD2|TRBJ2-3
CASGLGISGGAPDTQYF
TGTGCTAGTGGTTTGGGGATTAGCGGGGGGGCCCCGGATACGCAGTATTTT
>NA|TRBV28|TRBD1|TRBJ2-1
CASLTPGTGGSNEQFF
TGTGCCAGCTTAACCCCCGGGACAGGGGGGAGTAATGAGCAGTTCTTC
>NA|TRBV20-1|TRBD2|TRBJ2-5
CSARRSQRGPETQYF
TGCAGTGCTAGGAGGTCGCAGCGGGGGCCGGAGACCCAGTACTTC
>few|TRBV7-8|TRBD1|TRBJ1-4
CASSPPRGTGGEKLFF
TGTGCCAGCAGCCCACCGCGTGGGACAGGGGGTGAAAAACTGTTTTTT
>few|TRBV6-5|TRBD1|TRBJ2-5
CAGRRSTGYQETQYF
TGTGCCGGCAGACGATCGACAGGGTACCAAGAGACCCAGTACTTC
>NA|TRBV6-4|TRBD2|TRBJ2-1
CASSDVAGGGNEQFF
TGTGCCAGCAGTGACGTAGCGGGAGGGGGCAATGAGCAGTTCTTC
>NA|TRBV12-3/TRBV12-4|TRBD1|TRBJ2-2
CASSRWQTGSLTGELFF
TGTGCCAGCAGCCGTTGGCAGACAGGGAGCCTAACCGGGGAGCTGTTTTTT
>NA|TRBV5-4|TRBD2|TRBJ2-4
CASTSGTSVYNEQYF
TGTGCCAGCACCTCCGGGACTAGCGTTTACAATGAGCAGTACTTC
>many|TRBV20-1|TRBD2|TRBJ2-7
CSASLELGGMTYEQYF
TGCAGTGCTAGTCTAGAATTGGGGGGGATGACCTACGAGCAGTACTTC
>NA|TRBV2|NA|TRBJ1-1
CASRRGERSEAFF
TGTGCCAGCAGGAGGGGGGAAAGATCTGAAGCTTTCTTT
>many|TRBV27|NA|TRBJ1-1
CASSFDGTLSTEAFF
TGTGCCAGCAGTTTCGACGGGACCCTGAGCACTGAAGCTTTCTTT
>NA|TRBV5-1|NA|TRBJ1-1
CASSPDGGMTTEAFF
TGCGCCAGCAGCCCCGACGGGGGCATGACCACTGAAGCTTTCTTT
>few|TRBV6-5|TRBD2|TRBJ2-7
CASSLGLAGSYNEQYF
TGTGCCAGCAGCCTGGGACTAGCGGGGAGCTACAATGAGCAGTACTTC
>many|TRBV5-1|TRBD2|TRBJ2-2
CASSSLLAGNTGELFF
TGCGCCAGCAGCTCCTTACTAGCGGGGAATACCGGGGAGCTGTTTTTT
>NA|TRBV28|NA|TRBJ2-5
CASSLSGLSVGAQYF
TGTGCCAGCAGTTTATCCGGATTATCGGTCGGGGCCCAGTACTTC
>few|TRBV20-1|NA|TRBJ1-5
CSARALSGNQPQHF
TGCAGTGCTAGAGCTCTTTCGGGCAATCAGCCCCAGCATTTT
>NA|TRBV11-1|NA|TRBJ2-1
CASSPMGKGGEQFF
TGTGCCAGCAGCCCTATGGGCAAAGGAGGTGAGCAGTTCTTC
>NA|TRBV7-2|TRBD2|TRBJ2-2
CASRPGLARTGELFF
TGTGCCAGCAGACCGGGACTAGCACGCACCGGGGAGCTGTTTTTT
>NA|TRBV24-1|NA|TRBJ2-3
CATSETGLGTDTRYF
TGTGCCACCAGCGAAACGGGACTCGGCACAGATACGCGGTATTTT
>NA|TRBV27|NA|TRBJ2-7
CVSSWEGPGGEQYF
TGTGTCAGCAGTTGGGAAGGGCCCGGAGGCGAGCAGTACTTC
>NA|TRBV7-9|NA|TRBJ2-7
CASSKSSGHEQYF
TGTGCCAGCAGCAAGTCGTCTGGGCACGAGCAGTACTTC
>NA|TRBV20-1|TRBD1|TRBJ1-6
CSTGQGLSYNSPLHF
TGCAGCACAGGACAGGGGTTATCCTATAATTCACCCCTCCACTTT
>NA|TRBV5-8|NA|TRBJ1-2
CASSLPDRNYGYTF
TGTGCCAGCAGCTTACCCGACAGGAACTATGGCTACACCTTC